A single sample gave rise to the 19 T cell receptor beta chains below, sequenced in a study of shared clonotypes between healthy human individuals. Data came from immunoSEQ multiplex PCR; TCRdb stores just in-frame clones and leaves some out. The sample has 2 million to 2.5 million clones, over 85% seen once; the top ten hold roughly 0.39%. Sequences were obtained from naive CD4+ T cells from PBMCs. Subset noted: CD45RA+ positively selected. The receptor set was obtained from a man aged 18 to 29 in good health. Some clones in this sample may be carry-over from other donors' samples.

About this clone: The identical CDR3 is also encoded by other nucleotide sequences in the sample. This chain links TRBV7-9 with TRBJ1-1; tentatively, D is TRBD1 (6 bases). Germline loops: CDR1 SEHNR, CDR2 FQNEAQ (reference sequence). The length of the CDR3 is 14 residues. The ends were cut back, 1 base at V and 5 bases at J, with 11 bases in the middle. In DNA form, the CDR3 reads TGTGCCAGCAGCTTAGGGCAGGGGAGGACTGAAGCTTTCTTT. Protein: CASSLGQGRTEAFF.

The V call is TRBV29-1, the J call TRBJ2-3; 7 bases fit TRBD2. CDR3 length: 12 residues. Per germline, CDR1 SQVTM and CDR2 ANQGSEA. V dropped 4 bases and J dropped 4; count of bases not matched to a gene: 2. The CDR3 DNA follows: TGCAGCGTTGTTGCGGGGGCAGATACGCAGTATTTT. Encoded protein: CSVVAGADTQYF.

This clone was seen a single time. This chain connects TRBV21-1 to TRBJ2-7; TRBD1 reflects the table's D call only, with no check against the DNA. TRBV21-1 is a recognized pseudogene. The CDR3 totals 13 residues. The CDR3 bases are TGTGCCAGCAGCAAAATGGGGGCGTACGAGCAGTACTTC. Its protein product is CASSKMGAYEQYF.

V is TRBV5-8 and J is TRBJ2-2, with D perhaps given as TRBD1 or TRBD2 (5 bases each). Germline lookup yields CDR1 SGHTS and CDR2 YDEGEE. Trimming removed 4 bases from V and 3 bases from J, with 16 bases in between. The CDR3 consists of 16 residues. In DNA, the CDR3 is TGTGCCAGCAGCCGTTGGGGACGGAAGGACACCGGGGAGCTGTTTTTT. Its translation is CASSRWGRKDTGELFF.

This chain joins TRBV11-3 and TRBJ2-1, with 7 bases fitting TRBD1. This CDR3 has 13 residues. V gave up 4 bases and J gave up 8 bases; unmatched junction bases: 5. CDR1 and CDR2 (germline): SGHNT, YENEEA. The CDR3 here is CASSSQTGYEQFF. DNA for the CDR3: TGTGCCAGCAGCTCCCAGACAGGGTATGAGCAGTTCTTC.

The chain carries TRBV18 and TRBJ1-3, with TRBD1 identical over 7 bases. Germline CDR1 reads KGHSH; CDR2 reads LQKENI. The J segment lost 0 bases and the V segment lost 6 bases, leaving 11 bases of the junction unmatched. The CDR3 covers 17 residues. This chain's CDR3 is CASSRDSSINSGNTIYF. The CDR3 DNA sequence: TGTGCCAGCTCCCGGGACAGCAGCATCAACTCTGGAAACACCATATATTTT.

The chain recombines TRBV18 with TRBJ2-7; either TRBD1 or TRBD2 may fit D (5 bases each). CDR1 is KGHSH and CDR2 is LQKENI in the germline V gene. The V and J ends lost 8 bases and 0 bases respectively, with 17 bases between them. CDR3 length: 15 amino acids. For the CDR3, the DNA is TGTGCCAGCCCCTTCCGGACACTAGACTCCTACGAGCAGTACTTC. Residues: CASPFRTLDSYEQYF. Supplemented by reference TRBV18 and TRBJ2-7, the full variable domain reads NAGVMQNPRHLVRRRGQEARLRCSPMKGHSHVYWYRQLPEEGLKFMVYLQKENIIDESGMPKERFSAEFPKEGPSILRIQQVVRGDSAAYFCASPFRTLDSYEQYFGPGTRLTVT.

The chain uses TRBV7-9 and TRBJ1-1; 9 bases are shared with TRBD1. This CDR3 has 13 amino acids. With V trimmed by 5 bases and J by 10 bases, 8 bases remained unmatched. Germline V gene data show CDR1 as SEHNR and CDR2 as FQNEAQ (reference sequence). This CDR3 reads CASSGGTGYTAFF. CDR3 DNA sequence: TGTGCCAGCAGCGGAGGGACAGGGTATACAGCTTTCTTT.

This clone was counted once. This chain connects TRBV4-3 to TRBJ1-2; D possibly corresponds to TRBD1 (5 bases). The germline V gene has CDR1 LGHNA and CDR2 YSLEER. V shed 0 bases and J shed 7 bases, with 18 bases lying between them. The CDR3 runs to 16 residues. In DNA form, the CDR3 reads TGCGCCAGCAGCCAAGATCGCGGGGGAGCGTCGCGTGGCTACACCTTC. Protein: CASSQDRGGASRGYTF.

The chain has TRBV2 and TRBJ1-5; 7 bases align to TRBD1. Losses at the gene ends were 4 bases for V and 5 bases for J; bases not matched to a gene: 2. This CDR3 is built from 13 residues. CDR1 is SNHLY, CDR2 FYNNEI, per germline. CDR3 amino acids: CASSGRGYQPQHF. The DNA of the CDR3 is TGTGCCAGCAGTGGCAGGGGGTATCAGCCCCAGCATTTT. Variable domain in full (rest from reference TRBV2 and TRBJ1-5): EPEVTQTPSHQVTQMGQEVILRCVPISNHLYFYWYRQILGQKVEFLVSFYNNEISEKSEIFDDQFSVERPDGSNFTLKIRSTKLEDSAMYFCASSGRGYQPQHFGDGTRLSIL.

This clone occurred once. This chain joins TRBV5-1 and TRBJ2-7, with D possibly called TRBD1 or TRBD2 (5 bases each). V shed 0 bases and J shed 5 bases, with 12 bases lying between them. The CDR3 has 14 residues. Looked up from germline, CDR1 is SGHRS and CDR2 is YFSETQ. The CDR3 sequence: CASSLGGRLNEQYF. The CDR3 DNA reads TGCGCCAGCAGCTTGGGGGGACGGTTGAACGAGCAGTACTTC.

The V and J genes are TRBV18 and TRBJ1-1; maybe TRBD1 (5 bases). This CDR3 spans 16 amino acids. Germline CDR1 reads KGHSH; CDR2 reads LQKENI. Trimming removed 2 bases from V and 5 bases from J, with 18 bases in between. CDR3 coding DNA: TGTGCCAGCTCACCAAGACAGAGGGTCGGGGAGACTGAAGCTTTCTTT. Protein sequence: CASSPRQRVGETEAFF.

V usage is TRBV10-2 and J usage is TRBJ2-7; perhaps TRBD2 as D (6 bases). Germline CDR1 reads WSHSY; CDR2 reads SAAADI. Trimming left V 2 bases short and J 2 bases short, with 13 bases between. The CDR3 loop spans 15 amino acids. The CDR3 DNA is TGCGCCAGCAGTGAGGGGGGGTCAAGGCCCTACGAGCAGTACTTC. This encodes CASSEGGSRPYEQYF.

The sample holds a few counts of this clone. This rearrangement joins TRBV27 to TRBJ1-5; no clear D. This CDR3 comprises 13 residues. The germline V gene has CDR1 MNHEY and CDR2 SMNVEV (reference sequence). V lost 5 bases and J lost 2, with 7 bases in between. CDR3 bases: TGTGCCAGCAGTCCCGGGGGCAATCAGCCCCAGCATTTT. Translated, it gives CASSPGGNQPQHF.

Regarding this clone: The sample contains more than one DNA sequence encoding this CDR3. The CDR3 sequence is CASRDTSYEQYF. In DNA, the CDR3 is TGTGCCAGCCGGGACACTTCCTACGAGCAGTACTTC. This chain uses TRBV28 with TRBJ2-7; tentative D call: TRBD1 (6 bases). The germline V gene has CDR1 MDHEN and CDR2 SYDVKM. The CDR3 is 12 amino acids. V lost 8 bases and J 1 base, leaving 9 bases between the germline ends.

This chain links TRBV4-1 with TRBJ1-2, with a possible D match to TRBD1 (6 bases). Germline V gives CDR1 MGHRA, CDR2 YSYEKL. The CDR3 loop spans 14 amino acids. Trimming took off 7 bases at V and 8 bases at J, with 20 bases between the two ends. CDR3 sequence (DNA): TGCGCCAGCACCCAGATAGGGGGGACGTCCGGCTACACCTTC. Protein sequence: CASTQIGGTSGYTF.

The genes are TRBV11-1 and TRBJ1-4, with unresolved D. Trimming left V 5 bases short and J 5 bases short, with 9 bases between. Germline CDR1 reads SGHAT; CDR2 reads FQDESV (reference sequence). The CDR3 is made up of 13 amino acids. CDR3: CASSLGWNEKLFF. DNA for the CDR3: TGTGCCAGCAGCCTTGGGTGGAATGAAAAACTGTTTTTT.

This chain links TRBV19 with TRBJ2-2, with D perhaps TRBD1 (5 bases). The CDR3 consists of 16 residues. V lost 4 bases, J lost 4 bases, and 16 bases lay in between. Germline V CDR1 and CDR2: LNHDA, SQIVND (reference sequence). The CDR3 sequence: CASSSNPGLRTGELFF. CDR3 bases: TGTGCCAGTAGTAGCAACCCAGGGTTACGCACCGGGGAGCTGTTTTTT.

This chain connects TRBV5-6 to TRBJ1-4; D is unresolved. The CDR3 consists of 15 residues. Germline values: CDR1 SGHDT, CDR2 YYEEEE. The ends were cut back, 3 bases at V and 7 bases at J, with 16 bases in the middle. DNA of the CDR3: TGTGCCAGCAGCTCCGCCCGGCGATTGACTGAAAAACTGTTTTTT. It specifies CASSSARRLTEKLFF.